The subject of this entry is one TCR beta chain. Its antigen is undetermined. Only in-frame clones appear in the TCRdb table, and some are missing; sequencing was by immunoSEQ multiplex PCR. The top ten hold more than 1.5% of the sample, which has 85,000 to 120,000 clones, approximately 90% seen once. Germline-derived CDR1 and CDR2 are MNHEY and SMNVEV (reference sequence). This CDR3 is 13 amino acids long. With 2 bases removed from V and 7 bases from J, the gap between germline ends came to 9 bases. This record belongs to a study of cytomegalovirus exposure and HLA in healthy donors. General observations from the study: The classifier was said to identify cytomegalovirus status with high specificity and sensitivity. The tendency of first-cohort TCR clusters to co-occur in the 90 to 150 validation repertoires emerged from a later analysis. Rare sequences made up most TCRs, while some public TCRs were found in many donors.

While the first cohort had hundreds of subjects, the donors belonged to the separate validation cohort of roughly 120 subjects. The V call is TRBV27, the J call TRBJ1-5; a weak D match, TRBD1 (6 bases). The origin of this receptor is a woman aged 18-30 years in good health and CMV-seropositive. The sequencing input was PBMCs. CDR3 coding DNA: TGTGCCAGCAGTTTAAGGGGGGGACAGCCCCAGCATTTT. As protein: CASSLRGGQPQHF.